This T cell receptor beta chain was captured in a study of blood T cell repertoires in COVID-19. Study-wide context: The cDNA or gDNA used as material had been derived from T cells, B-cell-depleted T cells, or PBMCs.

Authors' methods: Reference gene primers were amplified, and this amplification served to estimate nucleated cell counts. Sequencing was performed with immunoSEQ multiplex PCR; in TCRdb, only in-frame clones are kept and a portion is missing. Clone size and the V and J calls come from that table; the DNA yielded D and trimming. The sample shows about 74,000 clones, around 82% of them seen only once. In germline, CDR1 is SEHNR, CDR2 FQNEAQ (reference sequence). The CDR3 contains 17 residues. V dropped 1 base and J dropped 2; count of bases not matched to a gene: 4. This clone was recorded once. The sequence was obtained from a human donor in a cohort sampled during active COVID-19. The rearrangement uses TRBV7-9 and TRBJ2-7; 14 bases align to TRBD2. Sequencing input: peripheral blood. The CDR3 region is CASSLEPGLAGAYEQYF. CDR3 nucleotides: TGTGCCAGCAGCTTAGAGCCGGGACTAGCGGGAGCCTACGAGCAGTACTTC.